This T cell receptor beta chain appears in the sequencing data of a study of T cells in Graves' hyperthyroidism and ophthalmopathy. Study background: Pretreatment peripheral blood was obtained at initial diagnosis.

The V gene lost 2 bases and the J gene lost 7 bases, with 6 bases spanning the gap. Germline V lookup: CDR1 KGHSH, CDR2 LQKENI. The CDR3 runs 11 residues. RNA transcripts gave rise to amplified TCR beta CDR3 regions. The primer set for the first-round RT-PCR of the TCR CDR3 was HTBI. One entry per CDR3 protein results from TCRdb running MiXCR on the multiplex PCR reads. The sample consists of 700,000 or so distinct CDR3 sequences, less than 20% of them appearing once. Only a few counts were recorded for this clonotype. The V and J genes are TRBV18 and TRBJ2-7; no firm D call. This sequence originates from a man aged 18 to 29 with Graves' hyperthyroidism. Sequencing input: blood. CDR3 DNA sequence: TGTGCCAGCTCACCATTGAGGGAGCAGTACTTC. Translated, it gives CASSPLREQYF.